Listed below are T cell receptor beta chains from one sample, sequenced in a study of Tregs in tolerant kidney transplant recipients. Sequencing was performed with immunoSEQ multiplex PCR; in TCRdb, only in-frame clones are kept and a portion is missing. The data show fewer than 55,000 clones, roughly 90% seen once. This material consisted of CD8+ T cells from blood (PBMCs), taken 12 months after the transplant. These receptors all stem from a human patient who received a combined kidney and bone marrow transplant. A share of the T cells may be of graft donor origin. CDR3s include the opening cysteine and the closing phenylalanine or tryptophan. D genes are given only for firm matches. Rows may omit the clone size; those that give it use once, few, many or a size class.

CASRYSSGDTEAFF	TGTGCCAGCAGATATAGTTCAGGGGACACTGAAGCTTTCTTT	NA	TRBV7-8	TRBJ1-1	NA
CASSVLAVSYEQYF	TGTGCCAGCAGCGTGTTGGCGGTCTCCTACGAGCAGTACTTC	NA	TRBV9	TRBJ2-7	NA
CASSMTSGGALDTQYF	TGTGCCAGTAGTATGACTAGCGGGGGGGCATTAGATACGCAGTATTTT	once	TRBV19	TRBJ2-3	TRBD2
CASSRTGEETQYF	TGTGCCAGCAGTAGGACAGGGGAAGAGACCCAGTACTTC	NA	TRBV25-1	TRBJ2-5	TRBD1
CAWSDRTGGTEAFF	TGTGCCTGGAGTGACCGGACAGGGGGCACTGAAGCTTTCTTT	NA	TRBV30	TRBJ1-1	TRBD1
CSAPQEGGYTF	TGCAGTGCTCCTCAGGAGGGGGGCTACACCTTC	NA	TRBV20-1	TRBJ1-2	NA
CATRFGEPTDTQYF	TGTGCCACCCGATTCGGAGAACCCACAGATACGCAGTATTTT	NA	TRBV19	TRBJ2-3	NA
CASSLRTSGGSDEQYF	TGCGCCAGCAGCCTCCGTACTAGCGGGGGGAGCGACGAGCAGTACTTC	NA	TRBV4-1	TRBJ2-7	TRBD2
CASSTGTVGTEAFF	TGTGCCAGTAGTACAGGGACAGTCGGCACTGAAGCTTTCTTT	NA	TRBV19	TRBJ1-1	TRBD1
CASSLASPYTDTQYF	TGTGCCAGCAGCTTAGCGAGCCCTTACACAGATACGCAGTATTTT	NA	TRBV7-6	TRBJ2-3	NA
CASSEGYGGYYEQYF	TGTGCCAGCAGTGAAGGATATGGGGGCTATTACGAGCAGTACTTC	NA	TRBV6-1	TRBJ2-7	NA
CASRVSGDSNQPQHF	TGTGCCAGCAGAGTTTCCGGTGATAGCAATCAGCCCCAGCATTTT	NA	TRBV6-1	TRBJ1-5	NA
CASSLEGGETQYF	TGTGCCAGCAGCTTGGAAGGGGGAGAGACCCAGTACTTC	once	TRBV5-5	TRBJ2-5	NA
CASSYPLGGQGVDGYTF	TGTGCCAGCAGCTATCCTCTGGGGGGACAGGGGGTAGATGGCTACACCTTC	once	TRBV5-6	TRBJ1-2	TRBD1
CASSFQRGSPNTEAFF	TGTGCCAGCAGCTTTCAGAGGGGGAGTCCGAACACTGAAGCTTTCTTT	NA	TRBV7-9	TRBJ1-1	NA
CATDNRVSTEAFF	TGCGCCACCGACAACAGGGTGAGCACTGAAGCTTTCTTT	NA	TRBV10-1	TRBJ1-1	NA
CAWSLFPGELETQYF	TGTGCCTGGAGTCTATTCCCGGGGGAGCTAGAGACCCAGTACTTC	NA	TRBV30	TRBJ2-5	NA
CASSVSGRGPDTQYF	TGTGCCAGCAGCGTTAGCGGGAGGGGCCCAGATACGCAGTATTTT	NA	TRBV5-4	TRBJ2-3	TRBD2
CASSDGLAGGYEQYF	TGCGCCAGCAGCGACGGCCTAGCGGGGGGTTACGAGCAGTACTTC	NA	TRBV4-3	TRBJ2-7	TRBD2
CASEEGDEQYF	TGTGCCAGCGAAGAGGGTGACGAGCAGTACTTC	NA	TRBV7-9	TRBJ2-7	NA